This entry features one T cell receptor (beta chain) sequence. Its target antigen remains unknown. No much larger clone exists at a distance of one base, and base qualities are not known. The immunoSEQ Assay was used to sequence TCR beta CDR3 regions from DNA. For the original study's pipeline: To compute T cell density, TCR beta template counts were normalized to usable DNA, which was estimated by amplifying housekeeping genes. The preseqR package was used to estimate richness by extrapolating to 400,000 templates for PBMC samples and to 120,000 templates for tissue samples. Clonality was calculated as one minus Pielou's evenness. To identify tissue-enriched TCRs, differential abundance testing was run on productive amino-acid clonotypes with a minimum total count of 5 and an alpha of 0.1. The Jaccard Index and the Morisita Overlap Index were used to measure how much the repertoires overlapped between compartments. TCR beta CDR3s were clustered by GLIPH together with public tetramer-defined viral CDR3s, and at least three viral sequences plus V-gene enrichment were required for viral motifs. Not all clones reach the TCRdb copy of this immuneACCESS table, which keeps in-frame sequences only. Checked studies attribute under half of the gap to unresolved V genes and leave the rest unexplained. The V and J calls and the clone size are those of that table, but D and trimming were determined from the DNA. Recorded for this sample are tens of thousands of clones; about four fifths of them occurred a single time. The ten largest clones represent 20% of the sample.

The data belong to a study of T cells in localized non-small cell lung cancer (dated by TCRdb to about 2020). Concerning the study at large: The study examined T cell repertoires in under 300 patients with early-stage NSCLC and compared tumors with uninvolved tumor-adjacent lungs. All 240 or so NSCLC patients in the cohort were treatment-naive and had localized lung tumors that were resected. A mean age of 66.3 years was recorded for the NSCLC patients, of whom under 150 were male and 107 were female.

Results and caveats for the whole study, not just this receptor: Since the design was exploratory, TCR variables were selected using unadjusted p-values with no false-discovery rate correction. Because multi-region sequencing of the tumors was not done, intratumor heterogeneity could not be ruled out. Uninvolved tumor-adjacent lung showed the highest T cell clonality, higher than tumor, which suggests more focused antigenic responses in the adjacent lung. Of the top 100 tumor clones, a median of roughly 60 were detected in paired uninvolved adjacent lung; 28 were also among that lung's top 100. Higher T cell density in blood was associated with longer overall survival, whereas higher clonality in adjacent lung was associated with shorter survival.

At diagnosis, peripheral blood, uninvolved tumor-adjacent lung and tumor were collected and were preserved as a mix of fresh-frozen and FFPE material. For TCR repertoire profiling, the blood samples were analyzed as peripheral blood mononuclear cells. The sequence was collected from a female donor over 55 with stage II squamous cell lung carcinoma. Sample: peripheral blood, taken before any cancer treatment.

The DNA is as follows: TGCGCCAGCAGCCTAGACAGTTTAGCAACTAATGAAAAACTGTTTTTT. This encodes CASSLDSLATNEKLFF. This sequence uses TRBV5-1 and TRBJ1-4; a tentative D match to TRBD1 spans 5 bases. V is shortened by 4 bases, J by 0 bases, and the region joining them spans 13 bases. Including cysteine and phenylalanine, the CDR3 has 16 amino acids. Only the CDR3 DNA stays, 48 bases, in frame from base 1. The germline V gene specifies SGHRS as CDR1 and YFSETQ as CDR2.